A single sample is the source of the 27 T cell receptor beta chains below, sequenced in a study of blood T cell repertoires in COVID-19. Assay used: immunoSEQ multiplex PCR; TCRdb lists only in-frame clones, some missing. Counted here are over 250,000 clones, around 91% occurring once; the ten biggest clones make up approximately 2.5%. Input material: PBMCs or T cells enriched from blood (not recorded which). These receptors came from a young woman who had recovered from COVID-19.

The chain combines TRBV2 with TRBJ2-7; maybe TRBD1 (5 bases). CDR1 is SNHLY and CDR2 is FYNNEI in the germline V gene. The length of the CDR3 is 16 residues. The ends were cut back, 1 base at V and 2 bases at J, with 15 bases in the middle. The CDR3 loop reads CASSEGRVALPYEQYF. For the CDR3, the DNA is TGTGCCAGCAGTGAAGGCAGGGTAGCCCTTCCCTACGAGCAGTACTTC. Filled out from reference TRBV2 and TRBJ2-7, the complete variable domain reads EPEVTQTPSHQVTQMGQEVILRCVPISNHLYFYWYRQILGQKVEFLVSFYNNEISEKSEIFDDQFSVERPDGSNFTLKIRSTKLEDSAMYFCASSEGRVALPYEQYFGPGTRLTVT.

The chain joins TRBV2 to TRBJ2-1, with 7 bases identical to TRBD1. The ends lost 10 bases at V and 0 bases at J; junction bases unmatched: 9. The CDR3 contains 15 residues. Germline-derived CDR1 and CDR2 are SNHLY and FYNNEI. The CDR3 protein is CATTMGQSSYNEQFF. The CDR3 DNA reads as TGTGCCACCACGATGGGACAGAGCTCCTACAATGAGCAGTTCTTC. Using reference TRBV2 and TRBJ2-1 for the parts outside the CDR3, the full variable domain is EPEVTQTPSHQVTQMGQEVILRCVPISNHLYFYWYRQILGQKVEFLVSFYNNEISEKSEIFDDQFSVERPDGSNFTLKIRSTKLEDSAMYFCATTMGQSSYNEQFFGPGTRLTVL.

This clone was observed at least ten times. The V gene is TRBV19, the J gene TRBJ1-1; D is undetermined. The germline V gene encodes CDR1 LNHDA and CDR2 SQIVND (reference sequence). The CDR3 length is 14 residues. V was cut by 7 bases and J by 0 bases, with 12 bases left in between. This chain's CDR3 is CASTRGRVNTEAFF. CDR3 nucleotides: TGTGCCAGTACCCGAGGGCGGGTGAACACTGAAGCTTTCTTT.

The CDR3 region has the DNA TGTGCCAGCAGTTCATCCGGGACTCGGCAGTTCTTC. Translation gives CASSSSGTRQFF. This sequence joins TRBV2 and TRBJ2-1, with D possibly being TRBD2 (6 bases). The CDR3 has 12 residues. The V end was cut by 5 bases, the J end by 12 bases, with 14 bases between. Germline CDR1 and CDR2: SNHLY and FYNNEI.

The chain uses TRBV7-8 and TRBJ1-1, with 9 positions matching TRBD1. This CDR3 spans 15 amino acids. J gave up 1 base and V 4 bases, and 4 bases lay outside the gene matches. Per the germline V gene, CDR1 is SGHVS and CDR2 is FQNEAQ. For the CDR3, the DNA is TGTGCCAGCAGCTCACACAGGGGGCAGAACACTGAAGCTTTCTTT. Translating gives CASSSHRGQNTEAFF.

The chain couples TRBV19 to TRBJ1-2, with 7 bases matching TRBD1. After removal of 7 bases from V and 2 bases from J, the junction contained 7 bases not matched to a gene. The germline CDR1 and CDR2 sequences are LNHDA and SQIVND (reference sequence). The CDR3 extends over 14 amino acids. CDR3 DNA: TGTGCCAGTACCAGTAGGACAGGCAACTATGGCTACACCTTC. This sequence encodes CASTSRTGNYGYTF.

The DNA of the CDR3 is TGTGCCAGCAGCCAAGACCGGTCCGGAAACACCATATATTTT. Amino acids: CASSQDRSGNTIYF. The chain recombines TRBV3-1 (or the pseudogene TRBV3-2) with TRBJ1-3; D is unresolved. This CDR3 is built from 14 residues. Germline V lookup: CDR1 LGHDT, CDR2 YNNKEL (reference sequence). The germline V and J ends were trimmed by 0 bases and 4 bases, with 7 bases remaining between them.

The rearrangement joins TRBV5-1 to TRBJ2-2; 9 nucleotides agree with TRBD1. The CDR3 totals 16 residues. Germline V gene lookup returns CDR1 SGHRS and CDR2 YFSETQ. J lost 9 bases, V lost 2 bases, and 11 bases had no gene match. In nucleotides, the CDR3 is TGCGCCAGCAGCTTTGGTGGGACAGGGTCAGGCAGGGAGCTGTTTTTT. This gives the protein CASSFGGTGSGRELFF.

A note on this clone: One end of the junction varies from germline; a read error may be responsible. The chain has TRBV19 and TRBJ2-3; D is ambiguous. This CDR3 has 16 amino acids. Germline CDR1 reads LNHDA; CDR2 reads SQIVND (reference sequence). Here the CDR3 reads CASSIGGRQLTHTQYF. Here the CDR3 DNA reads TGTGCCAGTAGTATAGGTGGCAGACAACTCACACATACGCAGTATTTT.

This rearrangement joins TRBV2 to TRBJ2-3, with TRBD1 matching over 11 bases. V gave up 8 bases and J gave up 4 bases; unmatched junction bases: 8. The CDR3 is 15 residues long. Germline-derived CDR1 and CDR2 are SNHLY and FYNNEI. Written as DNA, the CDR3 is TGTGCCAGCTTCGACCCGGGACAGGGGGCAGATACGCAGTATTTT. Amino acids: CASFDPGQGADTQYF. Based on the CDR3 plus reference TRBV2 and TRBJ2-3, the full variable domain is EPEVTQTPSHQVTQMGQEVILRCVPISNHLYFYWYRQILGQKVEFLVSFYNNEISEKSEIFDDQFSVERPDGSNFTLKIRSTKLEDSAMYFCASFDPGQGADTQYFGPGTRLTVL.

The CDR3 sequence is CASSDPSGQVPEKLFF. The CDR3 coding sequence is TGCGCCAGCAGTGACCCTTCGGGACAGGTCCCTGAAAAACTGTTTTTT. The chain links TRBV10-1 to TRBJ1-4, with 8 bases aligning to TRBD1. J was trimmed by 7 bases and V by 3 bases; bases with no gene match: 10. The CDR3 sequence is 16 residues long. Germline assignment: CDR1 WNHNN and CDR2 SYGVQD (reference sequence).

The chain recombines TRBV28 with TRBJ2-4; 10 bases are a match to TRBD2. The CDR3 has 16 residues. The V segment lost 6 bases and the J segment 1 base; nucleotides outside the gene matches: 6. Germline V lookup: CDR1 MDHEN, CDR2 SYDVKM. CDR3 sequence: CASRPAGGPAKNIQYF. The DNA of the CDR3 is TGTGCCAGCAGACCAGCGGGGGGGCCGGCCAAAAACATTCAGTACTTC.

The chain employs TRBV19 and TRBJ1-2, with 7 bases that match TRBD1. This CDR3 has 14 amino acids. Trimming cost V 7 bases and J 4 bases; bases outside gene matches: 9. The V gene's germline CDR1 is LNHDA and CDR2 SQIVND (reference sequence). This CDR3 reads CASTSGQVPYGYTF. CDR3 nucleotide sequence: TGTGCCAGTACCAGTGGACAGGTACCCTATGGCTACACCTTC.

The rearrangement links TRBV19 to TRBJ1-2; D is unresolved. Trimming cost V 10 bases and J 7 bases, with 16 bases left between them. From germline, CDR1 is LNHDA and CDR2 SQIVND (reference sequence). The CDR3 contains 12 residues. The CDR3 bases are TGTGCCACCGTTTTTACACCGGGTGGCTACACCTTC. Residues: CATVFTPGGYTF.

The chain employs TRBV2 and TRBJ1-5; D is perhaps TRBD1 (5 bases). Trimming took off 6 bases at V and 4 bases at J, with 10 bases between the two ends. CDR3 length: 13 amino acids. The germline CDR1 and CDR2 sequences are SNHLY and FYNNEI. The CDR3 region is CASRGGRNQPQHF. For the CDR3, the DNA is TGTGCCAGCAGGGGGGGACGGAATCAGCCCCAGCATTTT.

This chain's CDR3 is CASSPRGGNTEAFF. CDR3 sequence (DNA): TGTGCCAGCTCACCAAGAGGAGGGAACACTGAAGCTTTCTTT. V is TRBV18 and J is TRBJ1-1; unclear D gene. The CDR3 extends over 14 amino acids. Trimming removed 2 bases at V and 1 base at J, with 8 bases between. Germline V gene lookup returns CDR1 KGHSH and CDR2 LQKENI.

This clone is a singleton in its sample. The chain uses TRBV7-6 and TRBJ1-1; 7 nucleotides align to TRBD1. Germline V gene data show CDR1 as SGHVS and CDR2 as FNYEAQ. The CDR3 is 13 residues long. V shed 5 bases and J 5 bases; nucleotides not matched to a gene: 5. The CDR3 sequence is CASSVTGRTEAFF. Written as DNA, the CDR3 is TGTGCCAGCAGCGTGACAGGGAGAACTGAAGCTTTCTTT.

The J gene is TRBJ2-7, the V gene TRBV5-1; D gene uncertain. The V gene's germline CDR1 is SGHRS and CDR2 YFSETQ. The ends were cut back, 0 bases at V and 6 bases at J, with 10 bases in the middle. The CDR3 totals 13 residues. The CDR3 loop is CASSLEGAVEQYF. As DNA, the CDR3 is TGCGCCAGCAGCTTGGAAGGTGCGGTCGAGCAGTACTTC.

The chain has TRBV5-1 and TRBJ1-1; 9 bases map to TRBD1. The CDR3 has 15 residues. CDR1 and CDR2 (germline): SGHRS, YFSETQ. V lost 4 bases and J lost 4; bases outside the gene matches: 8. As DNA, the CDR3 is TGCGCCAGCAGCACCGGACAGGGGCGGCGCACTGAAGCTTTCTTT. This translates into CASSTGQGRRTEAFF.

This clone was picked up a small number of times. The chain has TRBV5-1 and TRBJ2-2; 10 bases align to TRBD2. CDR1 is SGHRS and CDR2 is YFSETQ in the germline V gene. V was clipped by 1 base and J by 4 bases; unmatched bases: 10. CDR3 length: 18 residues. The CDR3 DNA reads as TGCGCCAGCAGCTTGAAATCTAGCGGGGGACGGTTCACCGGGGAGCTGTTTTTT. Translating it yields CASSLKSSGGRFTGELFF.

The rearrangement links TRBV15 to TRBJ1-2; no firm D call. Trimming took 0 bases from V and 4 from J, leaving 18 bases between them. From germline, CDR1 is LNHNV and CDR2 YYDKDF (reference sequence). This CDR3 has 17 residues. CDR3 amino acids: CATSRDLQVRPSYGYTF. The CDR3 DNA follows: TGTGCCACCAGCAGAGATTTGCAGGTCCGCCCCTCCTATGGCTACACCTTC.

The chain recombines TRBV5-1 with TRBJ2-5; 7 bases align to TRBD2. The CDR3 is 13 residues long. Germline V CDR1 and CDR2: SGHRS, YFSETQ. The ends lost 4 bases at V and 5 bases at J; junction bases unmatched: 5. The CDR3 protein is CASSPPGGETQYF. The CDR3 region has the DNA TGCGCCAGCAGCCCCCCCGGGGGGGAGACCCAGTACTTC.

The J gene is TRBJ1-2, the V gene TRBV9; 7 nucleotides agree with TRBD1. Germline V lookup: CDR1 SGDLS, CDR2 YYNGEE. The ends lost 3 bases at V and 4 bases at J; junction bases unmatched: 9. The CDR3 loop spans 15 amino acids. This CDR3 reads CASSGRRDSSYGYTF. The CDR3 region has the DNA TGTGCCAGCAGCGGTCGCCGGGACAGCTCCTATGGCTACACCTTC.

This chain links TRBV10-3 with TRBJ2-5; D remains unclear. CDR3 length: 13 amino acids. With 4 bases removed from V and 2 bases from J, the gap between germline ends came to 8 bases. Per the germline V gene, CDR1 is ENHRY and CDR2 is SYGVKD. CDR3 loop: CAISGTRQETQYF. As DNA, the CDR3 is TGTGCCATCAGTGGAACCAGACAAGAGACCCAGTACTTC.

This chain connects TRBV12-3 or TRBV12-4 to TRBJ2-1; 12 bases align to TRBD2. This CDR3 has 13 amino acids. V lost 10 bases to trimming and J lost 7 bases; unmatched junction nucleotides: 5. The CDR3 DNA reads TGTGCCACTAGCGGGGGGGCTCGGAATGAGCAGTTCTTC. It encodes CATSGGARNEQFF.

V usage is TRBV6-5 and J usage is TRBJ2-2; 7 nucleotides match TRBD2. V lost 6 bases and J lost 6; bases outside the gene matches: 4. The CDR3 is made up of 13 amino acids. The germline V gene encodes CDR1 MNHEY and CDR2 SVGAGI. CDR3 sequence: CASRTSWSGELFF. In DNA, the CDR3 is TGTGCCAGCAGGACTAGCTGGTCCGGGGAGCTGTTTTTT.

V is TRBV19 and J is TRBJ2-7; 8 nucleotides agree with TRBD1. The CDR3 runs to 16 residues. Losses at the gene ends were 7 bases for V and 6 bases for J; bases not matched to a gene: 17. Germline assignment: CDR1 LNHDA and CDR2 SQIVND (reference sequence). CDR3 in DNA: TGTGCCAGTACCCATACGGGAACAGGGGGTTTCAGCGAGCAGTACTTC. It encodes CASTHTGTGGFSEQYF. The full variable domain, rest sourced from reference TRBV19 and TRBJ2-7, is DGGITQSPKYLFRKEGQNVTLSCEQNLNHDAMYWYRQDPGQGLRLIYYSQIVNDFQKGDIAEGYSVSREKKESFPLTVTSAQKNPTAFYLCASTHTGTGGFSEQYFGPGTRLTVT.